A selection of T cell receptor beta chains follows, all from one sample in a study of Graves' ophthalmopathy and Graves' hyperthyroidism. TCRdb independently ran MiXCR on the multiplex PCR reads; one entry per CDR3 protein. This sample has 900,000 to 1,200,000 distinct CDR3 sequences, with less than 45% found just once. The sample comprised peripheral blood or thyroid tissue (not recorded which). These receptors were obtained from an adult man with Graves' hyperthyroidism. CDR3s include the opening cysteine and the closing phenylalanine or tryptophan. Each record gives: clone size, D gene, CDR3 length, J gene, V gene, CDR3 protein, CDR3 DNA. A D gene is named only where the DNA matches it firmly. Clone size appears in some rows only: once, few, many, or a class for an expanded clone.

clone_size: many; d_call: .; cdr3_length: 13; j_call: TRBJ2-5; v_call: TRBV29-1; cdr3_aa: CSVARQITGTQYF; cdr3_nt: TGCAGCGTTGCTCGGCAGATCACAGGGACCCAGTACTTC
clone_size: many; d_call: .; cdr3_length: 12; j_call: TRBJ2-5; v_call: TRBV3-1; cdr3_aa: CASSQRAETQYF; cdr3_nt: TGTGCCAGCAGCCAGAGGGCAGAGACCCAGTACTTC
clone_size: many; d_call: .; cdr3_length: 14; j_call: TRBJ1-1; v_call: TRBV20-1; cdr3_aa: CSARDFGANTEAFF; cdr3_nt: TGCAGTGCTAGAGATTTCGGGGCGAACACTGAAGCTTTCTTT
clone_size: few; d_call: TRBD1; cdr3_length: 15; j_call: TRBJ1-1; v_call: TRBV15; cdr3_aa: CATSRAGDRRTEAFF; cdr3_nt: TGTGCCACCAGCAGAGCAGGGGACAGGAGGACTGAAGCTTTCTTT
clone_size: many; d_call: .; cdr3_length: 15; j_call: TRBJ1-1; v_call: TRBV6-6; cdr3_aa: CASSYSAGKNTEAFF; cdr3_nt: TGTGCCAGCAGTTACTCGGCTGGAAAGAACACTGAAGCTTTCTTT
clone_size: .; d_call: .; cdr3_length: 14; j_call: TRBJ1-1; v_call: TRBV14; cdr3_aa: CASSRHPMGTEAFF; cdr3_nt: TGTGCTAGCAGCCGACATCCAATGGGCACTGAAGCTTTCTTT
clone_size: many; d_call: TRBD2; cdr3_length: 16; j_call: TRBJ2-3; v_call: TRBV25-1; cdr3_aa: CASSESLAGSTDTQYF; cdr3_nt: TGTGCCAGCAGTGAGTCATTAGCGGGTAGCACAGATACGCAGTATTTT
clone_size: .; d_call: TRBD2; cdr3_length: 14; j_call: TRBJ2-5; v_call: TRBV19; cdr3_aa: CASSSSGRRETQYF; cdr3_nt: TGTGCCAGTAGTAGTAGCGGGAGAAGGGAGACCCAGTACTTC
clone_size: few; d_call: .; cdr3_length: 12; j_call: TRBJ2-3; v_call: TRBV7-9; cdr3_aa: CASGQRPGTQYF; cdr3_nt: TGTGCCAGCGGCCAGCGCCCAGGGACGCAGTATTTT
clone_size: .; d_call: TRBD2; cdr3_length: 20; j_call: TRBJ2-5; v_call: TRBV20-1; cdr3_aa: CSASSSTFHVPGLARETQYF; cdr3_nt: TGCAGTGCTAGTTCTTCTACGTTTCATGTCCCGGGACTAGCGAGAGAGACCCAGTACTTC
clone_size: .; d_call: TRBD2; cdr3_length: 15; j_call: TRBJ2-5; v_call: TRBV2; cdr3_aa: CASSRQTSAQETQYF; cdr3_nt: TGTGCCAGCAGTCGCCAGACTAGCGCTCAAGAGACCCAGTACTTC
clone_size: few; d_call: .; cdr3_length: 13; j_call: TRBJ1-2; v_call: TRBV19; cdr3_aa: CASSPGLTYGYTF; cdr3_nt: TGTGCCAGTAGTCCAGGATTGACCTATGGCTACACCTTC
clone_size: .; d_call: .; cdr3_length: 12; j_call: TRBJ2-7; v_call: TRBV20-1; cdr3_aa: CSARGIAGEQYF; cdr3_nt: TGCAGTGCTAGGGGTATCGCCGGCGAGCAGTACTTC
clone_size: many; d_call: TRBD1; cdr3_length: 15; j_call: TRBJ1-5; v_call: TRBV19; cdr3_aa: CASSGTAASNQPQHF; cdr3_nt: TGTGCCAGTAGTGGGACAGCAGCCAGCAATCAGCCCCAGCATTTT
clone_size: .; d_call: .; cdr3_length: 16; j_call: TRBJ1-2; v_call: TRBV12-3/TRBV12-4; cdr3_aa: CASSSTSGVLFYGYTF; cdr3_nt: TGTGCCAGCAGTTCGACCTCAGGAGTTCTCTTCTACGGCTACACCTTC
clone_size: .; d_call: .; cdr3_length: 13; j_call: TRBJ1-1; v_call: TRBV5-1; cdr3_aa: CASGSRGNTEAFF; cdr3_nt: TGCGCCAGCGGCTCCCGGGGCAACACTGAAGCTTTCTTT
clone_size: many; d_call: TRBD1; cdr3_length: 16; j_call: TRBJ1-6; v_call: TRBV10-3; cdr3_aa: CANSVRGQNENSPLHF; cdr3_nt: TGTGCCAACAGCGTCCGGGGACAGAACGAAAATTCACCCCTCCACTTT
clone_size: .; d_call: .; cdr3_length: 14; j_call: TRBJ2-5; v_call: TRBV5-1; cdr3_aa: CASSLGERAETRYF; cdr3_nt: TGCGCCAGCAGCTTGGGGGAGCGAGCAGAGACCCGGTACTTC
clone_size: many; d_call: .; cdr3_length: 14; j_call: TRBJ2-7; v_call: TRBV10-2; cdr3_aa: CASSESGRIYEQYF; cdr3_nt: TGCGCCAGCAGTGAGTCTGGCAGGATCTACGAGCAGTACTTC
clone_size: few; d_call: TRBD1; cdr3_length: 14; j_call: TRBJ1-1; v_call: TRBV12-3/TRBV12-4; cdr3_aa: CASSRDRGTVEAFF; cdr3_nt: TGTGCCAGCAGCCGAGACAGGGGGACCGTTGAAGCTTTCTTT
clone_size: many; d_call: .; cdr3_length: 16; j_call: TRBJ1-1; v_call: TRBV11-2; cdr3_aa: CASSLDQGIWNTEAFF; cdr3_nt: TGTGCCAGCAGCTTAGATCAGGGAATCTGGAACACTGAAGCTTTCTTT
clone_size: .; d_call: .; cdr3_length: 15; j_call: TRBJ2-5; v_call: TRBV19; cdr3_aa: CASSIDRGLQEAQYF; cdr3_nt: TGTGCCAGTAGTATAGATCGGGGACTTCAAGAGGCCCAGTACTTC
clone_size: .; d_call: .; cdr3_length: 14; j_call: TRBJ2-7; v_call: TRBV20-1; cdr3_aa: CSAIDGGSFNEQYF; cdr3_nt: TGCAGTGCCATAGACGGAGGGTCTTTTAACGAGCAGTACTTC
clone_size: .; d_call: TRBD1; cdr3_length: 14; j_call: TRBJ2-2; v_call: TRBV5-1; cdr3_aa: CASSTGQGIGELFF; cdr3_nt: TGCGCCAGCAGCACGGGACAGGGCATCGGGGAGCTGTTTTTT
clone_size: many; d_call: .; cdr3_length: 15; j_call: TRBJ1-4; v_call: TRBV2; cdr3_aa: CASSPQGSGNEKLFF; cdr3_nt: TGTGCCAGCAGTCCCCAGGGATCGGGGAATGAAAAACTGTTTTTT
clone_size: .; d_call: .; cdr3_length: 12; j_call: TRBJ1-4; v_call: TRBV10-3; cdr3_aa: CAMGATNEKLFF; cdr3_nt: TGTGCCATGGGGGCCACTAATGAAAAACTGTTTTTT
clone_size: .; d_call: .; cdr3_length: 15; j_call: TRBJ2-7; v_call: TRBV7-9; cdr3_aa: CASSPPDSRSYEQYF; cdr3_nt: TGTGCCAGCAGCCCCCCGGACTCACGCTCCTACGAGCAGTACTTC
clone_size: many; d_call: TRBD1; cdr3_length: 16; j_call: TRBJ1-4; v_call: TRBV5-4; cdr3_aa: CASSLGGTGTNEKLFF; cdr3_nt: TGTGCCAGCAGCCTTGGCGGGACAGGGACTAATGAAAAACTGTTTTTT
clone_size: few; d_call: .; cdr3_length: 16; j_call: TRBJ2-7; v_call: TRBV7-6; cdr3_aa: CASDSYAGGASYEQYF; cdr3_nt: TGTGCCAGCGATAGTTATGCCGGCGGGGCCTCCTACGAGCAGTACTTC
clone_size: .; d_call: TRBD2; cdr3_length: 14; j_call: TRBJ2-7; v_call: TRBV20-1; cdr3_aa: CSARTPSGSYEQYF; cdr3_nt: TGCAGTGCAAGAACCCCTAGCGGGTCCTACGAGCAGTACTTC
clone_size: many; d_call: .; cdr3_length: 16; j_call: TRBJ1-3; v_call: TRBV10-3; cdr3_aa: CAISDYRLRIGNTIYF; cdr3_nt: TGTGCCATCAGTGATTATAGGCTGCGGATTGGAAACACCATATATTTT
clone_size: .; d_call: .; cdr3_length: 15; j_call: TRBJ1-2; v_call: TRBV5-1; cdr3_aa: CASSLISDSRYGYTF; cdr3_nt: TGCGCCAGCAGCTTGATATCGGACAGCAGGTATGGCTACACCTTC
clone_size: few; d_call: .; cdr3_length: 15; j_call: TRBJ1-5; v_call: TRBV12-3/TRBV12-4; cdr3_aa: CASTTTLGVNQPQHF; cdr3_nt: TGTGCCAGCACTACGACCCTTGGCGTCAATCAGCCCCAGCATTTT
clone_size: .; d_call: .; cdr3_length: 13; j_call: TRBJ2-7; v_call: TRBV7-9; cdr3_aa: CASSASRVSEQYF; cdr3_nt: TGTGCCAGCAGTGCTTCGAGGGTTAGCGAGCAGTACTTC
clone_size: .; d_call: .; cdr3_length: 15; j_call: TRBJ1-2; v_call: TRBV7-9; cdr3_aa: CASSQADFADHGYTF; cdr3_nt: TGTGCCAGCAGCCAGGCTGACTTCGCTGACCATGGCTACACCTTC
clone_size: many; d_call: .; cdr3_length: 13; j_call: TRBJ1-1; v_call: TRBV5-1; cdr3_aa: CASSETRVTEAFF; cdr3_nt: TGCGCCAGCAGCGAGACCAGGGTAACTGAAGCTTTCTTT
clone_size: many; d_call: .; cdr3_length: 15; j_call: TRBJ1-5; v_call: TRBV10-2; cdr3_aa: CASSLRGYSNQPQHF; cdr3_nt: TGTGCCAGCAGCTTACGGGGGTATAGCAATCAGCCCCAGCATTTT
clone_size: many; d_call: TRBD2; cdr3_length: 14; j_call: TRBJ2-5; v_call: TRBV7-2; cdr3_aa: CASSYGGGKETQYF; cdr3_nt: TGTGCCAGCAGCTACGGGGGGGGTAAAGAGACCCAGTACTTC
clone_size: few; d_call: .; cdr3_length: 13; j_call: TRBJ2-7; v_call: TRBV5-6; cdr3_aa: CASGTPVSYEQYF; cdr3_nt: TGTGCCAGCGGGACGCCTGTCTCCTACGAGCAGTACTTC
clone_size: .; d_call: .; cdr3_length: 15; j_call: TRBJ2-5; v_call: TRBV28; cdr3_aa: CASSLIGPRLETQYF; cdr3_nt: TGTGCCAGCAGTTTAATAGGACCCAGGTTAGAGACCCAGTACTTC
clone_size: .; d_call: .; cdr3_length: 15; j_call: TRBJ2-7; v_call: TRBV28; cdr3_aa: CASSLMEDLSYEQYF; cdr3_nt: TGTGCCAGCAGTTTGATGGAGGACCTCTCCTACGAGCAGTACTTC
clone_size: many; d_call: .; cdr3_length: 15; j_call: TRBJ1-4; v_call: TRBV19; cdr3_aa: CASSFGRSAYEKLFF; cdr3_nt: TGTGCCAGTAGTTTCGGACGGTCGGCCTATGAAAAACTGTTTTTT
clone_size: many; d_call: .; cdr3_length: 13; j_call: TRBJ1-2; v_call: TRBV20-1; cdr3_aa: CSASTETNYGYTF; cdr3_nt: TGCAGTGCTAGCACGGAAACTAACTATGGCTACACCTTC
clone_size: many; d_call: .; cdr3_length: 13; j_call: TRBJ1-1; v_call: TRBV10-3; cdr3_aa: CAIRVRDNTEAFF; cdr3_nt: TGTGCCATCAGGGTCAGGGATAACACTGAAGCTTTCTTT
clone_size: .; d_call: .; cdr3_length: 12; j_call: TRBJ2-2; v_call: TRBV11-2; cdr3_aa: CASPRATGELFF; cdr3_nt: TGTGCCAGTCCGAGGGCCACCGGGGAGCTGTTTTTT
clone_size: .; d_call: .; cdr3_length: 13; j_call: TRBJ2-3; v_call: TRBV2; cdr3_aa: CASSYYITDTQYF; cdr3_nt: TGTGCCAGCAGTTACTACATCACAGATACGCAGTATTTT
clone_size: many; d_call: TRBD2; cdr3_length: 15; j_call: TRBJ2-7; v_call: TRBV11-2; cdr3_aa: CASSLGTSGRGEQYF; cdr3_nt: TGTGCCAGCAGCTTAGGGACTAGCGGGAGAGGCGAGCAGTACTTC
clone_size: .; d_call: TRBD2; cdr3_length: 20; j_call: TRBJ2-6; v_call: TRBV7-2; cdr3_aa: CASSLGRLAGGPFGANVLTF; cdr3_nt: TGTGCCAGCAGCTTAGGGAGACTAGCGGGGGGCCCATTCGGGGCCAACGTCCTGACTTTC
clone_size: .; d_call: TRBD2; cdr3_length: 15; j_call: TRBJ2-1; v_call: TRBV7-2; cdr3_aa: CASSFGLAGYNEQFF; cdr3_nt: TGTGCCAGCAGCTTCGGACTAGCAGGCTACAATGAGCAGTTCTTC
clone_size: once; d_call: .; cdr3_length: 12; j_call: TRBJ2-5; v_call: TRBV7-2; cdr3_aa: CASSFFLETQYF; cdr3_nt: TGTGCCAGCAGCTTTTTTCTAGAGACCCAGTACTTC
clone_size: many; d_call: TRBD2; cdr3_length: 13; j_call: TRBJ2-7; v_call: TRBV29-1; cdr3_aa: CSVSGGRIDEQYF; cdr3_nt: TGCAGCGTTTCGGGCGGGAGGATCGACGAGCAGTACTTC
clone_size: few; d_call: .; cdr3_length: 14; j_call: TRBJ2-5; v_call: TRBV7-8; cdr3_aa: CASSPRLVAETQYF; cdr3_nt: TGTGCCAGCAGCCCAAGACTAGTAGCAGAGACCCAGTACTTC
clone_size: .; d_call: .; cdr3_length: 18; j_call: TRBJ1-5; v_call: TRBV28; cdr3_aa: CASSSTGPLGYSNQPQHF; cdr3_nt: TGTGCCAGCAGTTCTACAGGACCGCTTGGTTATAGCAATCAGCCCCAGCATTTT
clone_size: .; d_call: .; cdr3_length: 13; j_call: TRBJ2-7; v_call: TRBV3-1; cdr3_aa: CASSPYPGVEQYF; cdr3_nt: TGTGCCAGCAGCCCATACCCAGGGGTCGAGCAGTACTTC
clone_size: few; d_call: .; cdr3_length: 15; j_call: TRBJ1-5; v_call: TRBV12-3/TRBV12-4; cdr3_aa: CASSPSAGSNQPQHF; cdr3_nt: TGTGCCAGCAGCCCCAGTGCGGGTAGCAATCAGCCCCAGCATTTT
clone_size: .; d_call: TRBD1; cdr3_length: 15; j_call: TRBJ1-2; v_call: TRBV7-6; cdr3_aa: CASSRGQGGMVGYTF; cdr3_nt: TGTGCCAGCAGCCGTGGACAGGGAGGGATGGTTGGCTACACCTTC
clone_size: few; d_call: TRBD1; cdr3_length: 13; j_call: TRBJ2-5; v_call: TRBV12-3/TRBV12-4; cdr3_aa: CASRLDRGETQYF; cdr3_nt: TGTGCCAGCAGATTGGACAGGGGGGAGACCCAGTACTTC
clone_size: .; d_call: TRBD1; cdr3_length: 14; j_call: TRBJ2-5; v_call: TRBV20-1; cdr3_aa: CSAESQGAAETQYF; cdr3_nt: TGCAGTGCTGAGAGTCAGGGGGCTGCGGAGACCCAGTACTTC
clone_size: .; d_call: .; cdr3_length: 15; j_call: TRBJ2-6; v_call: TRBV20-1; cdr3_aa: CSARAWGTGANVLTF; cdr3_nt: TGCAGTGCTAGAGCCTGGGGAACTGGGGCCAACGTCCTGACTTTC